These 16 T cell receptor beta chains were all obtained from the same sample, sequenced in a study of blood T cell repertoires in COVID-19. Assay used: immunoSEQ multiplex PCR; TCRdb lists only in-frame clones, some missing. The table records over 400,000 clones, less than 90% of them present only once. Material for sequencing was PBMCs or T cells enriched from blood (not recorded which). The origin of the receptors is a woman aged 55-69 years who had recovered from COVID-19.

The J gene is TRBJ1-4, the V gene TRBV5-1; 10 bases are shared with TRBD1. Germline V gene sequence: CDR1 SGHRS, CDR2 YFSETQ. V gave up 6 bases and J gave up 5 bases; unmatched junction bases: 7. The CDR3 runs to 15 residues. CDR3 loop: CASTLWGQGNEKLFF. DNA for the CDR3: TGCGCCAGCACCCTGTGGGGACAGGGGAATGAAAAACTGTTTTTT. Together with reference TRBV5-1 and TRBJ1-4, the CDR3 gives the full variable domain: KAGVTQTPRYLIKTRGQQVTLSCSPISGHRSVSWYQQTPGQGLQFLFEYFSETQRNKGNFPGRFSGRQFSNSRSEMNVSTLELGDSALYLCASTLWGQGNEKLFFGSGTQLSVL.

The sample holds one count of this clone. V and J are TRBV5-1 and TRBJ1-4; 8 nucleotides agree with TRBD1. The germline V gene has CDR1 SGHRS and CDR2 YFSETQ. V shed 7 bases, J shed 5 bases, and the junction held 10 bases outside the gene matches. The CDR3 is 15 residues long. DNA for the CDR3: TGCGCCAGCTCAGGGGGGACAGGCCTAAATGAAAAACTGTTTTTT. It yields the protein CASSGGTGLNEKLFF.

This clone was observed a single time. The V call is TRBV13, the J call TRBJ2-1; 7 bases are a match to TRBD2. V lost 5 bases to trimming and J lost 0 bases; unmatched junction nucleotides: 13. The germline V gene has CDR1 PRHDT and CDR2 FYEKMQ (reference sequence). The CDR3 is 18 amino acids. The DNA of the CDR3 is TGTGCCAGCAGCCCCCGGGTTTCTAGCGGAAGCTCCTACAATGAGCAGTTCTTC. Protein sequence: CASSPRVSSGSSYNEQFF. The full variable domain, its missing parts supplied by reference TRBV13 and TRBJ2-1, is AAGVIQSPRHLIKEKRETATLKCYPIPRHDTVYWYQQGPGQDPQFLISFYEKMQSDKGSIPDRFSAQQFSDYHSELNMSSLELGDSALYFCASSPRVSSGSSYNEQFFGPGTRLTVL.

The chain couples TRBV10-3 to TRBJ1-1; TRBD1 matches at 9 bases. Germline V gene lookup returns CDR1 ENHRY and CDR2 SYGVKD. V lost 5 bases, J lost 4 bases, and 5 bases stayed unmatched. The CDR3 consists of 14 residues. CDR3 nucleotides: TGTGCCATCAGTAGAGGACAGGGGATCACTGAAGCTTTCTTT. Protein product: CAISRGQGITEAFF.

V usage is TRBV11-3 and J usage is TRBJ2-1; 8 bases map to TRBD1. The germline V gene has CDR1 SGHNT and CDR2 YENEEA. The CDR3 is made up of 15 amino acids. The J segment lost 4 bases and the V segment lost 3 bases, leaving 5 bases of the junction unmatched. The CDR3 region is CASSFVTGGYNEQFF. CDR3 nucleotides: TGTGCCAGCAGCTTTGTCACAGGGGGGTACAATGAGCAGTTCTTC.

V and J are TRBV9 and TRBJ1-6, with D unresolved. Germline lookup yields CDR1 SGDLS and CDR2 YYNGEE. V was shortened by 2 bases and J by 6 bases, with 12 bases between the two germline ends. There are 15 residues in the CDR3. The CDR3 sequence is CASSVDGSFNSPLHF. In DNA, the CDR3 is TGTGCCAGCAGCGTCGATGGGAGCTTTAATTCACCCCTCCACTTT.

This clone was picked up one time. J is TRBJ1-3 and V is TRBV20-1; unclear D gene. The germline gives CDR1 DFQATT, CDR2 SNEGSKA (reference sequence). The CDR3 is made up of 14 amino acids. V was pared by 5 bases and J by 0 bases, with 11 bases between. As DNA, the CDR3 is TGCAGTGCTCGTGTGGAGCTCTCTGGAAACACCATATATTTT. This sequence encodes CSARVELSGNTIYF.

This clone was recorded only once. V usage is TRBV6-5 and J usage is TRBJ2-5, with a weak D call TRBD2 (5 bases). The CDR3 totals 11 residues. V lost 6 bases to trimming and J lost 5 bases, with 7 bases between them. CDR1 is MNHEY, CDR2 SVGAGI, per germline. The CDR3, as DNA: TGTGCCAGCAGGACGGGGGAGACCCAGTACTTC. It is translated as CASRTGETQYF.

Concerning this clone: Other DNA sequences of this sample code for an identical CDR3. The gene calls are TRBV27 and TRBJ1-5, with D possibly being TRBD1 (6 bases). The ends were cut back, 2 bases at V and 5 bases at J, with 7 bases in the middle. Germline loops: CDR1 MNHEY, CDR2 SMNVEV (reference sequence). CDR3 length: 13 residues. Here the CDR3 reads CASSLKGDQPQHF. CDR3 nucleotides: TGTGCCAGCAGTTTAAAGGGGGATCAGCCCCAGCATTTT.

In this sample, this clone turned up a few times. The rearrangement uses TRBV5-1 and TRBJ2-5, with TRBD1 as a possible D gene (6 bases). V lost 2 bases and J 1 base, leaving 12 bases between the germline ends. The CDR3 is 15 residues long. The germline gives CDR1 SGHRS, CDR2 YFSETQ. The CDR3 loop is CASSFGGGFQETQYF. The CDR3 coding sequence is TGCGCCAGCAGCTTTGGGGGCGGATTCCAAGAGACCCAGTACTTC.

J is TRBJ1-2 and V is TRBV7-9; D unclear. In germline, CDR1 is SEHNR, CDR2 FQNEAQ (reference sequence). CDR3 size: 13 residues. With 1 base removed from V and 7 bases from J, the gap between germline ends came to 10 bases. The CDR3 sequence: CASSLGGFGGYTF. DNA of the CDR3: TGTGCCAGCAGCTTAGGAGGGTTCGGTGGCTACACCTTC.

Worth noting for this clone: Distinct nucleotide sequences in the sample also encode this CDR3. The chain is built from TRBV19 and TRBJ2-7; maybe TRBD2 (5 bases). The CDR3 covers 14 residues. The V end was cut by 1 base, the J end by 1 base, with 8 bases between. The germline V gene has CDR1 LNHDA and CDR2 SQIVND (reference sequence). The CDR3, as DNA: TGTGCCAGTAGTATAGGAGGGTCTTCCTACGAGCAGTACTTC. Protein sequence: CASSIGGSSYEQYF.

CDR3: CASIRVLGGTEAFF. The CDR3 DNA is TGTGCCAGCATCCGGGTGTTGGGGGGGACTGAAGCTTTCTTT. The chain recombines TRBV2 with TRBJ1-1, with a tentative D call TRBD1 (5 bases). V lost 7 bases and J 5 bases, leaving 17 bases between the germline ends. The CDR3 extends over 14 amino acids. The germline V gene encodes CDR1 SNHLY and CDR2 FYNNEI.

The chain combines TRBV5-4 with TRBJ1-3; no definite D call. The CDR3 covers 14 residues. Germline-derived CDR1 and CDR2 are SGHNT and YYREEE (reference sequence). The ends were cut back, 0 bases at V and 3 bases at J, with 7 bases in the middle. CDR3 residues: CASSLVGFGNTIYF. The CDR3 DNA follows: TGTGCCAGCAGCTTGGTCGGTTTTGGAAACACCATATATTTT.

V gene TRBV9 combines with J gene TRBJ2-2; D possibly corresponds to TRBD2 (6 bases). Trimming stripped 3 bases from V and 4 bases from J, with 10 bases between. This CDR3 contains 14 residues. Germline V CDR1 and CDR2: SGDLS, YYNGEE. Here the CDR3 reads CASSDGGATGELFF. CDR3 DNA: TGTGCCAGCAGCGACGGGGGAGCCACCGGGGAGCTGTTTTTT.

The V gene is TRBV5-5, the J gene TRBJ2-1; D unclear. Germline loops: CDR1 SGHKS, CDR2 YYEKEE (reference sequence). Trimming cost V 1 base and J 6 bases, with 5 bases left between them. The CDR3 consists of 12 residues. The DNA of the CDR3 is TGTGCCAGCAGCTTGTTCAGCAATGAGCAGTTCTTC. Residues: CASSLFSNEQFF.